This T cell receptor (beta chain) is from a study of blood T cell repertoires in COVID-19 (dated by TCRdb to the early 2020s). Regarding the research as a whole: Samples covering the acute and convalescent phases of COVID-19 were provided by collaborators in the United States, Italy and Spain. A freely available public database, intended as a resource for researchers studying the immune response to SARS-CoV-2, is where the repertoires were released. Where HLA class I and class II types were available, the types were taken from metadata supplied by the sample provider, not from assay-based typing. The samples were drawn from two sources: the first 160 participants of the ongoing ImmuneRACE study, and fewer than 1,500 subjects contributed by 6 global collaborators. Deeply sampled blood TCRbeta repertoires from subjects exposed to, actively infected with, or recovered from COVID-19 were included in the dataset. Sample metadata almost always included a de-identified subject ID, COVID-19 status, age in years and sex. The material from the prospective study consisted of cDNA or gDNA derived from T cells, B-cell-depleted T cells, or PBMCs. Summary of the overall study and its limitations: The quantity of clinical and demographic metadata differed by source and by participant and was supplied without curation.

One collaborating source in Seattle enrolled patients during active infection and followed them longitudinally through the course of disease. Whole blood was collected in K2EDTA tubes by collaborating institutions according to the institutions' own protocols. For TCRbeta analysis, collaborators shipped samples in one of three forms: frozen whole blood, isolated PBMCs, or DNA extracted from either of those sample types. TCRbeta CDR3 regions were amplified from genomic DNA by means of the immunoSEQ Assay, a bias-controlled multiplex PCR. Processing in the source paper ran as follows. The number of nucleated cells in each sample was estimated from the amplification of reference gene primers within the assay. Sequence reads were collapsed and filtered to measure the absolute abundance of every unique TCRbeta CDR3 rearrangement. For each sample, productive Simpson clonality was calculated as the square root of Simpson's diversity index across productive rearrangements. The immuneACCESS repertoire file appears here via TCRdb, limited to in-frame rearrangements. These files lack a portion of the clones; in checked studies, under half of the deficit traces to unresolved V genes, and the cause of the others is not known. The DNA was the basis for D and trimming; V, J and clone size are from that table. The sample table shows some 300,000 clones, and approximately 90% are seen once. 6% to 8% of the sample rests with the top ten.

Trimming accounts for 4 bases at V and 6 bases at J, while the number of junction bases matched to no gene is 17. The germline V gene encodes CDR1 LGHDT and CDR2 YNNKEL (reference sequence). There are 18 amino acids in the CDR3, from cysteine to phenylalanine inclusive. The CDR3 DNA has 54 bases and is translated from base 1. Comments on this clone: Its antigen is still unknown. The sample holds no much larger clone one base away, and base qualities are not on file.

This chain joins TRBV3-1 (or the pseudogene TRBV3-2) to TRBJ1-5, and 8 junctional nucleotides match TRBD1. This receptor was identified in a woman aged 50 to 60 with COVID-19, enrolled during active disease. Source material: peripheral blood. The DNA sequence follows: TGTGCCAGCAGCCCAGGAACCGTAGGACAGGGTTTTGTTCAGCCCCAGCATTTT. The resulting protein is CASSPGTVGQGFVQPQHF.